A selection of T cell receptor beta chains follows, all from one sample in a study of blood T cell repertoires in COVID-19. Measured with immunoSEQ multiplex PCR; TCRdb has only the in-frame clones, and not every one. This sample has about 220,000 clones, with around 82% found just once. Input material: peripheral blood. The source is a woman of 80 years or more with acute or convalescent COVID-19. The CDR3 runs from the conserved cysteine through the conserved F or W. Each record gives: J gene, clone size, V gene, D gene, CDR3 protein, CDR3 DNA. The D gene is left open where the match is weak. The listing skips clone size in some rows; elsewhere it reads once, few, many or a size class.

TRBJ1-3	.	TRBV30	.	CARNSISGNTIYF	TGTGCCCGGAACTCCATCTCTGGAAACACCATATATTTT
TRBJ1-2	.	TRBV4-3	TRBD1	CASSQEKTGNGYTF	TGCGCCAGCAGCCAAGAAAAGACAGGGAATGGCTACACCTTC
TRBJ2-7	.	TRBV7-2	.	CASSLQGSPWDEQYF	TGTGCCAGCAGCTTACAAGGGAGTCCCTGGGACGAGCAGTACTTC
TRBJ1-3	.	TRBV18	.	CASSPGAMLSGNTIYF	TGTGCCAGCTCACCGGGGGCGATGCTCTCTGGAAACACCATATATTTT
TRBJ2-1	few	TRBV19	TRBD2	CASKTAGDDEQFF	TGTGCCAGTAAAACAGCGGGGGACGATGAGCAGTTCTTC
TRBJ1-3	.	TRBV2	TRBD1	CASSRNTGDSPGNTIYF	TGTGCCAGCAGTAGAAACACAGGGGACTCGCCTGGAAACACCATATATTTT
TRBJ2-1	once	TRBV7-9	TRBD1	CASSLGQGYNEQFF	TGTGCCAGCAGCTTAGGACAGGGCTACAATGAGCAGTTCTTC
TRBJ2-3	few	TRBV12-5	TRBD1	CASGLKPTGVITDTQYF	TGTGCTAGTGGTTTGAAACCCACAGGGGTAATCACAGATACGCAGTATTTT
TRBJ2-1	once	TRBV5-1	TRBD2	CASSGTSGEDPYNEQFF	TGCGCCAGCAGCGGGACTAGCGGGGAAGACCCTTACAATGAGCAGTTCTTC
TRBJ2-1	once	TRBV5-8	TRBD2	CASSRGLAGDYYNEQFF	TGTGCCAGCAGCCGTGGTCTAGCGGGGGACTACTACAATGAGCAGTTCTTC
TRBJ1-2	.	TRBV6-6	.	CASSYRGYYGYTF	TGTGCCAGCAGTTACAGGGGATACTATGGCTACACCTTC
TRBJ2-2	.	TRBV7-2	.	CASSLVASGTGELFF	TGTGCCAGCAGCTTAGTGGCCAGCGGCACCGGGGAGCTGTTTTTT
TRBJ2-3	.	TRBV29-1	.	CSVEAYTSTDTQYF	TGCAGCGTTGAAGCCTATACTAGCACAGATACGCAGTATTTT
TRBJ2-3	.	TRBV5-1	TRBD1	CASRRTTGANTQYF	TGCGCCAGCAGACGGACGACAGGGGCAAATACGCAGTATTTT
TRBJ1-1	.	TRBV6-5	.	CASTSGTQNTEAFF	TGTGCCAGCACCTCCGGGACACAGAACACTGAAGCTTTCTTT
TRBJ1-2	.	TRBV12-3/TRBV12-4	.	CASSLQANYGYTF	TGTGCCAGCAGTTTACAGGCTAACTATGGCTACACCTTC
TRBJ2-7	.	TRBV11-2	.	CASSLGGWDITYEQYF	TGTGCCAGCAGCTTAGGGGGCTGGGACATTACCTACGAGCAGTACTTC
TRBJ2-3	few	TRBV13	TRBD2	CASSPLAGVIDTQYF	TGTGCCAGCAGCCCACTAGCGGGGGTTATAGATACGCAGTATTTT
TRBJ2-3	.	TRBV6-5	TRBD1	CASRGQGSDTQYF	TGTGCCAGTCGCGGACAGGGGTCAGATACGCAGTATTTT
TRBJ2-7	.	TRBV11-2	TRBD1	CASSLDGTGSYEQYF	TGTGCCAGCAGCTTAGATGGGACAGGGTCCTACGAGCAGTACTTC
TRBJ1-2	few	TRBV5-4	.	CASSLEAGALYGYTF	TGTGCCAGCAGCTTGGAGGCAGGGGCCCTCTATGGCTACACCTTC
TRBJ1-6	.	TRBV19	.	CASSMGGAFSPLHF	TGTGCCAGTAGTATGGGGGGGGCGTTTTCACCCCTCCACTTT
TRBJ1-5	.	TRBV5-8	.	CASSLPRAAQHF	TGTGCCAGCAGCTTGCCCAGGGCTGCCCAGCATTTT
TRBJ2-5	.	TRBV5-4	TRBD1	CASSSGQGRETQYF	TGTGCCAGCAGCTCCGGACAGGGAAGGGAGACCCAGTACTTC
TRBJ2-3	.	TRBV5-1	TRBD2	CASSLERGQGSDTQYF	TGCGCCAGCAGCCTAGAGCGGGGGCAGGGCTCAGATACGCAGTATTTT
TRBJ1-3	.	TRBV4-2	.	CASSQISVSGNTIYF	TGTGCCAGCAGCCAGATCAGCGTCTCTGGAAACACCATATATTTT
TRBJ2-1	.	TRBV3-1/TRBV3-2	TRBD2	CASSQGVGLAVLDEQFF	TGTGCCAGCAGCCAAGGTGTGGGACTAGCGGTTCTTGATGAGCAGTTCTTC
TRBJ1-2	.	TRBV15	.	CATSRDSGYGYTF	TGTGCCACCAGCAGAGATTCCGGGTATGGCTACACCTTC
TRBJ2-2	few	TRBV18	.	CASSPPAETGELFF	TGTGCCAGCTCACCCCCCGCGGAGACCGGGGAGCTGTTTTTT
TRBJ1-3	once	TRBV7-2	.	CASRMPSSGNTIYF	TGTGCCAGCCGCATGCCTAGCTCTGGAAACACCATATATTTT
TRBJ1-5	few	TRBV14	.	CASSQDLRRGRRPQHF	TGTGCCAGCAGCCAAGATCTACGCCGGGGGAGGAGGCCCCAGCATTTT
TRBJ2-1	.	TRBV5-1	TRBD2	CASSLDPSGGQTYNEQFF	TGCGCCAGCAGCTTGGACCCTAGCGGGGGTCAGACCTACAATGAGCAGTTCTTC
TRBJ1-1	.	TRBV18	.	CASSPYGGQSTEAFF	TGTGCCAGCTCACCATACGGCGGACAGTCCACTGAAGCTTTCTTT
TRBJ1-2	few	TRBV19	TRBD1	CASNPPGTGYGYTF	TGTGCCAGTAATCCCCCGGGGACAGGCTATGGCTACACCTTC